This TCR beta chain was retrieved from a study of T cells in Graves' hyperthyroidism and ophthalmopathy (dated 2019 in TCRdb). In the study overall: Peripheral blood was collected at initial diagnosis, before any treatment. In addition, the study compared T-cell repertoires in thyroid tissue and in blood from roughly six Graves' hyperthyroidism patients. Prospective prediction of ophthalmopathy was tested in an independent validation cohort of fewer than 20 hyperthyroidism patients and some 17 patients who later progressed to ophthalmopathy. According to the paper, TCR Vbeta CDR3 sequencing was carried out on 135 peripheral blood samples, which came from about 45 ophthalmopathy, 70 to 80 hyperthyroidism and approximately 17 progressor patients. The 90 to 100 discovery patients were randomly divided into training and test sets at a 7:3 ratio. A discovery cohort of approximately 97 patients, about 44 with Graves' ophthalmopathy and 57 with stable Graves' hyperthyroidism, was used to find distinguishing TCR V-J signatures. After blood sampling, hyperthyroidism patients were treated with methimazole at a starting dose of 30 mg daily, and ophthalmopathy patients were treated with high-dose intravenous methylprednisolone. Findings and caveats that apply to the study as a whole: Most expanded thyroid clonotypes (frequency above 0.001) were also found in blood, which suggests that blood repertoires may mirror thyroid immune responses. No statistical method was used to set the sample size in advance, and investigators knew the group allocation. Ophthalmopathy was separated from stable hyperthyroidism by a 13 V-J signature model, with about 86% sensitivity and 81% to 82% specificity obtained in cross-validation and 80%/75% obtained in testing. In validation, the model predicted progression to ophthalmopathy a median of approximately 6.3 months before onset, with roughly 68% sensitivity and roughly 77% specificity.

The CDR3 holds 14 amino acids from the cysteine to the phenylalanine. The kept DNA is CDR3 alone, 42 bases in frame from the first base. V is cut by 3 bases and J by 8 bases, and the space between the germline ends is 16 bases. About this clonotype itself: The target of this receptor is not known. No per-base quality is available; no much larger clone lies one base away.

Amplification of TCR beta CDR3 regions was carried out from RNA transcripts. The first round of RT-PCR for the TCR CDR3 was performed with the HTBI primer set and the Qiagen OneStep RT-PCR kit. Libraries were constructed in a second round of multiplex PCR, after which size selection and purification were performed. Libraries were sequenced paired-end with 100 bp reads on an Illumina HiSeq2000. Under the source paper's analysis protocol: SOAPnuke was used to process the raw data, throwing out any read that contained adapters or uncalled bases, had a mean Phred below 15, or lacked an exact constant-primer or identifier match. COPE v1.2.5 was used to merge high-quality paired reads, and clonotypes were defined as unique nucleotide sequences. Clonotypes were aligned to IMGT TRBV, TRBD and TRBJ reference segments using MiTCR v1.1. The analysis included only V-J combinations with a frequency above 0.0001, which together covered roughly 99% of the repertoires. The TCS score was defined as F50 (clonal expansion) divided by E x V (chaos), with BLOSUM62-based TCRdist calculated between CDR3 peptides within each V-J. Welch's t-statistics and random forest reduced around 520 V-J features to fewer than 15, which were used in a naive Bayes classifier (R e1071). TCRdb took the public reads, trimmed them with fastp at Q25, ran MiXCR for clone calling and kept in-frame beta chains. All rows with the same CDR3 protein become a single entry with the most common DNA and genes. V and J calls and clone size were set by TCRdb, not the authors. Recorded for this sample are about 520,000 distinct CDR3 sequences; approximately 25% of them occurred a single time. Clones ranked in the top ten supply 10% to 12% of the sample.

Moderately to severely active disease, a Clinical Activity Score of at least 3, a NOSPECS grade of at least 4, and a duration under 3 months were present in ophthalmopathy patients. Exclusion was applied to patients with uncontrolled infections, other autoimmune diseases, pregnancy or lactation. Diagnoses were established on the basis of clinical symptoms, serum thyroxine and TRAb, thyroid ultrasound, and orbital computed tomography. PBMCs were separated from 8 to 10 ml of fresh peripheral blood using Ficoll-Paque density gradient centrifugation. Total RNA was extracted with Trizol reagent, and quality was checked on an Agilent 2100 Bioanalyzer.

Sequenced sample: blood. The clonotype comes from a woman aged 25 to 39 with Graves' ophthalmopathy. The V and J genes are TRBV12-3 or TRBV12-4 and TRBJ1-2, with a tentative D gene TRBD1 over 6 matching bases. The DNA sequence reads TGTGCCAGCAGTTTCGTGATGGGGGGCGAAGGCTACACCTTC. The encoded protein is CASSFVMGGEGYTF.